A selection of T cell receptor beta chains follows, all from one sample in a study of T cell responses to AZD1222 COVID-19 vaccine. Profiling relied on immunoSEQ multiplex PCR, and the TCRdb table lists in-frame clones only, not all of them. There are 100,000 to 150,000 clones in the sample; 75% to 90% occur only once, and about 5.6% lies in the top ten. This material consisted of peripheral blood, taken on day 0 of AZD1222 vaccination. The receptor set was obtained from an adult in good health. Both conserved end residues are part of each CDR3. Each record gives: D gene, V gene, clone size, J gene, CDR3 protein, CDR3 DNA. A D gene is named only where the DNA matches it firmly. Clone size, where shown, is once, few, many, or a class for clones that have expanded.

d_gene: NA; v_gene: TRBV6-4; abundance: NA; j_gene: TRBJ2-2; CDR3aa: CASSDSGGTGELFF; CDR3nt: TGTGCCAGCAGTGACTCGGGGGGCACCGGGGAGCTGTTTTTT
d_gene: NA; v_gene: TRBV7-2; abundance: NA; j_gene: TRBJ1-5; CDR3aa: CASSPTRNQPQHF; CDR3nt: TGTGCCAGCAGCCCGACAAGAAATCAGCCCCAGCATTTT
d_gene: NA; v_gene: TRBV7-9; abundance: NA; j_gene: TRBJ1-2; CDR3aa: CASSSGGVNYGYTF; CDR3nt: TGTGCCAGCAGCTCGGGGGGAGTTAACTATGGCTACACCTTC
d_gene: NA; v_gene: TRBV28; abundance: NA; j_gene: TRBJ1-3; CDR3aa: CASHPFSGNTIYF; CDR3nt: TGTGCCAGTCATCCGTTCTCTGGAAACACCATATATTTT
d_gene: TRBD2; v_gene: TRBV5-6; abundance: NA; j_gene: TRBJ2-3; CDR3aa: CASRTSGGQVDTQYF; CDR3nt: TGTGCCAGCAGGACTAGCGGGGGGCAGGTAGATACGCAGTATTTT
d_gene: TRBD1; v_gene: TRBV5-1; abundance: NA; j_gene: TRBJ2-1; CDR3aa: CASSAGTGVGGEQFF; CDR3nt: TGCGCCAGCTCCGCCGGGACAGGGGTAGGCGGTGAGCAGTTCTTC
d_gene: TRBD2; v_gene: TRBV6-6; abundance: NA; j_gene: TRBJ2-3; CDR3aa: CASSYSNSGGTDTQYF; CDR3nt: TGTGCCAGCAGTTACTCTAATAGCGGGGGCACAGATACGCAGTATTTT
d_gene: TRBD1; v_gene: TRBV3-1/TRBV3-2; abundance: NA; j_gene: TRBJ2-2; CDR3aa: CASSPRGGRELPGELFF; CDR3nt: TGTGCCAGCAGCCCACGAGGGGGCAGGGAGTTACCCGGGGAGCTGTTTTTT
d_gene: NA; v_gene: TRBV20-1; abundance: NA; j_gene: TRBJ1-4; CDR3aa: CSASFDGQKLFF; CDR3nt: TGCAGTGCTAGTTTCGACGGACAAAAACTGTTTTTT
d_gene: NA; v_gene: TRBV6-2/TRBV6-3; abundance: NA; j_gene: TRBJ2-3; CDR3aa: CASSYDSTDTQYF; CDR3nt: TGTGCCAGCAGTTATGACAGCACAGATACGCAGTATTTT
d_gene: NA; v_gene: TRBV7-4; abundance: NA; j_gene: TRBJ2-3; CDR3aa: CASSLVIWGERKDTQYF; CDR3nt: TGTGCCAGCAGCTTAGTAATTTGGGGCGAAAGGAAGGATACGCAGTATTTT
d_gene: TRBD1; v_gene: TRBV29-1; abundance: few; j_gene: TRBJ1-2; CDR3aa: CSVEDKGQPNYGYTF; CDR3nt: TGCAGCGTTGAAGATAAGGGACAGCCGAACTATGGCTACACCTTC
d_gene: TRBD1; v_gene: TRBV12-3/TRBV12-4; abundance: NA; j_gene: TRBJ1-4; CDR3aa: CASSSQGFKLFF; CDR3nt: TGTGCCAGCAGTTCACAGGGGTTTAAACTGTTTTTT
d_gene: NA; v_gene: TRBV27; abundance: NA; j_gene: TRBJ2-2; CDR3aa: CASSSSRVDYQELFF; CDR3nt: TGTGCCAGCAGTTCCTCCCGGGTCGATTATCAGGAGCTGTTTTTT
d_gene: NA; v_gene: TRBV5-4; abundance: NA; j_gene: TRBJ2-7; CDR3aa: CASSFWSGVGGYEQYF; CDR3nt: TGTGCCAGCAGCTTTTGGAGCGGTGTCGGAGGCTACGAGCAGTACTTC
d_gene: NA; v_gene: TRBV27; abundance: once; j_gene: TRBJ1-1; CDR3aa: CASSLTTGLNTEAFF; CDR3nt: TGTGCCAGCAGTTTAACCACAGGGCTGAACACTGAAGCTTTCTTT
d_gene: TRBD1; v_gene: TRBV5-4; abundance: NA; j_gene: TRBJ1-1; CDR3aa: CASSQWDRWGTDEAFF; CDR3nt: TGTGCCAGCAGCCAATGGGACAGGTGGGGGACTGATGAAGCTTTCTTT
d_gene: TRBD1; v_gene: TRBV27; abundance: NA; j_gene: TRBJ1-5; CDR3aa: CASSWQGDQPQHF; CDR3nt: TGTGCCAGCAGTTGGCAGGGGGATCAGCCCCAGCATTTT
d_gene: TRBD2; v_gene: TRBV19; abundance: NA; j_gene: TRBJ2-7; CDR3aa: CASSIEGGVAGPYEQYF; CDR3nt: TGTGCCAGTAGTATAGAGGGTGGGGTAGCGGGGCCCTACGAGCAGTACTTC
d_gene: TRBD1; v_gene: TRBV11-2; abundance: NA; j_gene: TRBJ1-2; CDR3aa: CASSRQGGEDGYTF; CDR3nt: TGTGCCAGCAGCAGACAGGGGGGGGAGGATGGCTACACCTTC
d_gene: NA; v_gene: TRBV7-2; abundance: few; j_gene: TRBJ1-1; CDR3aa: CASSLARTEGAEAFF; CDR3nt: TGTGCCAGCAGCTTAGCGCGTACGGAGGGTGCTGAAGCTTTCTTT
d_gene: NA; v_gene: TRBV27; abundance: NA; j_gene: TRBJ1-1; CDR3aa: CASSLWGVTEAFF; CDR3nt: TGTGCCAGCAGTTTATGGGGAGTCACTGAAGCTTTCTTT
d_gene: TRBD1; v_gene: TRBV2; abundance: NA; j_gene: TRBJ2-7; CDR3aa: CASRGTAKGYEQYF; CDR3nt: TGTGCCAGCAGGGGGACAGCGAAGGGCTACGAGCAGTACTTC